This TCR beta chain was identified during a study of shared clonotypes between healthy human individuals. A remark on this clone: Its antigen is undetermined.

The V end was cut by 5 bases, the J end by 8 bases, with 7 bases between. Germline-derived CDR1 and CDR2 are SGHTA and FQGNSA. The CDR3 covers 12 residues. Study outcomes and limitations: Against clonotypes common to all four donors, non-shared ones had lower generation probabilities.

Repertoires were generated with immunoSEQ multiplex PCR, while TCRdb's copy carries only in-frame clones and drops some. The table shows over a million clones, with roughly 80% occurring only once. The TCR was taken from a man younger than 30 in good health. The chain couples TRBV7-2 to TRBJ2-6; D is undetermined. Sequenced material: memory CD4+ T cells sorted from blood. The subset was: CD45RA-negative fraction. CDR3 region: CASSPETNVLTF. The CDR3 DNA reads as TGTGCCAGCAGCCCAGAGACCAACGTCCTGACTTTC.